This T cell receptor (beta chain) is drawn from a study of blood T cell repertoires in COVID-19. Study summary: Both acute and convalescent COVID-19 samples were obtained from the United States, Italy and Spain. Sources were T cells, B-cell-depleted T cells, or PBMCs; the material itself was cDNA or gDNA.

How the authors handled the data: Estimated nucleated cell counts came from reference gene primer amplification. The data were produced by immunoSEQ multiplex PCR, yet TCRdb's version contains in-frame clones alone and is incomplete. Clonal size and the V and J genes are those of that table, whereas D and trimming came from the DNA. The sample lists around 43,000 clones, about 88% occurring once. Germline-derived CDR1 and CDR2 are ENHRY and SYGVKD. CDR3 length equals 17 residues. V was pared by 2 bases and J by 7 bases, with 21 bases between. V and J are TRBV10-3 and TRBJ1-5, with D possibly matching TRBD1 (6 bases). The sequence came from a human donor in a cohort sampled during active COVID-19. The sample comprised peripheral blood. CDR3 sequence reads: CAISEAERSGARQPQHF. As DNA, the CDR3 is TGTGCCATCAGTGAGGCGGAGAGGTCAGGGGCACGGCAGCCCCAGCATTTT.